Listed below are T cell receptor beta chains from one sample, sequenced in a study of blood T cell repertoires in COVID-19. This table comes from immunoSEQ multiplex PCR, and its TCRdb copy is limited to in-frame clones, with some not included. The sample contains hundreds of thousands of clones, around 91% of which appear only once. The sample taken for sequencing was PBMCs or T cells enriched from blood (not recorded which). The receptors here all came from a woman between 40 and 55 years old who had recovered from COVID-19. Both conserved end residues are part of each CDR3. The D gene is left open where the match is weak. The listing skips clone size in some rows; elsewhere it reads once, few, many or a size class.

v_call	d_call	clone_size	j_call	cdr3_aa	cdr3_nt
TRBV3-1/TRBV3-2	TRBD2	.	TRBJ2-5	CASSQDFTSGQETQYF	TGTGCCAGCAGCCAAGATTTCACTAGCGGACAAGAGACCCAGTACTTC
TRBV7-9	TRBD2	.	TRBJ2-2	CASSLTSGRAPGELFF	TGTGCCAGCAGCCTAACTAGCGGGAGGGCCCCCGGGGAGCTGTTTTTT
TRBV10-3	.	.	TRBJ2-6	CAISDRSSGANVLTF	TGTGCCATCAGTGACAGGTCCTCTGGGGCCAACGTCCTGACTTTC
TRBV7-3	.	.	TRBJ2-3	CASSLSRTDSDTQYF	TGTGCCAGCAGCCTCAGTCGGACGGACTCAGATACGCAGTATTTT
TRBV7-5	.	.	TRBJ1-1	CARSEPRDRDPGTEAFF	TGTGCCAGAAGCGAGCCCCGGGACAGGGATCCAGGCACTGAAGCTTTCTTT
TRBV5-6	TRBD1	.	TRBJ2-6	CASSLRRGLGANVLTF	TGTGCCAGCAGCTTGCGCAGGGGGCTTGGGGCCAACGTCCTGACTTTC
TRBV19	TRBD1	.	TRBJ1-5	CASRVTGDTNQPQHF	TGTGCCAGTAGGGTTACAGGGGACACAAATCAGCCCCAGCATTTT
TRBV11-2	.	.	TRBJ2-1	CASSSRMWENEQFF	TGTGCCAGCAGCTCCCGTATGTGGGAGAATGAGCAGTTCTTC
TRBV18	.	.	TRBJ2-5	CASSPPRTGTIQQETQYF	TGTGCCAGCTCACCTCCTCGGACAGGGACTATTCAGCAAGAGACCCAGTACTTC
TRBV27	TRBD1	once	TRBJ1-5	CASSQGARNQPQHF	TGTGCCAGCAGTCAGGGGGCTCGCAATCAGCCCCAGCATTTT
TRBV18	TRBD1	.	TRBJ1-6	CASSPDLPGQGNSPLHF	TGTGCCAGCTCACCAGACCTCCCGGGACAGGGGAATTCACCCCTCCACTTT
TRBV7-3	.	few	TRBJ2-5	CASSLREGETQYF	TGTGCCAGCAGCTTGAGGGAAGGGGAGACCCAGTACTTC
TRBV28	.	few	TRBJ2-2	CASSLGRGANTGELFF	TGTGCCAGCAGTCTGGGCAGGGGGGCGAACACCGGGGAGCTGTTTTTT
TRBV27	TRBD1	once	TRBJ2-7	CASSSGQGMREQYF	TGTGCCAGCAGTTCGGGACAGGGGATGCGCGAGCAGTACTTC
TRBV28	.	few	TRBJ2-1	CASSLGGAGPYNEQFF	TGTGCCAGCAGTTTGGGGGGGGCAGGCCCGTACAATGAGCAGTTCTTC
TRBV19	TRBD1	.	TRBJ2-5	CASSISAGTGQETQYF	TGTGCCAGTAGTATTTCGGCCGGGACAGGACAAGAGACCCAGTACTTC
TRBV10-3	.	.	TRBJ1-6	CAISESTGTGRNSPLHF	TGTGCCATCAGTGAGTCGACTGGCACAGGTCGTAATTCACCCCTCCACTTT
TRBV7-3	TRBD2	.	TRBJ2-1	CASSRGLAGVNEQFF	TGTGCCAGCAGCCGAGGACTAGCGGGTGTCAATGAGCAGTTCTTC
TRBV11-3	.	.	TRBJ2-7	CASSFRTRRDEQYF	TGTGCCAGCAGCTTTAGGACACGTCGCGACGAGCAGTACTTC
TRBV19	TRBD2	once	TRBJ2-1	CASSNGGLAGSGEQFF	TGTGCCAGTAGTAACGGGGGACTAGCGGGATCAGGCGAGCAGTTCTTC
TRBV7-6	.	.	TRBJ2-7	CASSLEDSYEQYF	TGTGCCAGCAGCTTAGAAGACAGCTACGAGCAGTACTTC
TRBV4-1	.	.	TRBJ1-2	CASSLPGNGYTF	TGCGCCAGCAGCCTTCCCGGTAATGGCTACACCTTC
TRBV18	.	.	TRBJ2-5	CASSPLTGQETQYF	TGTGCCAGCTCACCATTGACAGGTCAAGAGACCCAGTACTTC
TRBV7-2	TRBD2	.	TRBJ2-5	CASSYRTRQNQETQYF	TGTGCCAGCAGCTACCGGACTAGGCAGAACCAAGAGACCCAGTACTTC
TRBV7-8	TRBD2	.	TRBJ2-5	CASSLRVAGGETQYF	TGTGCCAGCAGCCTACGAGTAGCGGGAGGAGAGACCCAGTACTTC
TRBV2	TRBD2	.	TRBJ2-7	CASSEALYGTTHEQYF	TGTGCCAGCAGTGAAGCGCTTTACGGGACTACCCACGAGCAGTACTTC
TRBV4-3	.	.	TRBJ1-2	CASSQDRPGSYGYTF	TGCGCCAGCAGCCAAGATAGACCCGGGTCCTATGGCTACACCTTC
TRBV6-2/TRBV6-3	.	once	TRBJ2-1	CASSDDRSSYNEQFF	TGTGCCAGCAGTGATGACAGGAGCTCCTACAATGAGCAGTTCTTC
TRBV19	TRBD2	.	TRBJ2-1	CASSSLAGGYNEQFF	TGTGCCAGTAGCTCGCTAGCGGGGGGGTACAATGAGCAGTTCTTC
TRBV19	.	.	TRBJ2-4	CASSIGPLTGSLAKNIQYF	TGTGCCAGTAGTATAGGACCCTTAACAGGTAGTCTAGCCAAAAACATTCAGTACTTC
TRBV21-1	.	once	TRBJ2-7	CASRLFRGPISYEQYF	TGTGCCAGCAGGTTATTCAGGGGGCCCATCTCCTACGAGCAGTACTTC
TRBV29-1	TRBD1	.	TRBJ1-4	CSVEDGQGGANEKLFF	TGCAGCGTTGAGGACGGACAGGGTGGGGCTAATGAAAAACTGTTTTTT
TRBV27	.	few	TRBJ2-7	CASSYRDNQPYEQYF	TGTGCCAGCAGTTACCGGGACAACCAGCCCTACGAGCAGTACTTC